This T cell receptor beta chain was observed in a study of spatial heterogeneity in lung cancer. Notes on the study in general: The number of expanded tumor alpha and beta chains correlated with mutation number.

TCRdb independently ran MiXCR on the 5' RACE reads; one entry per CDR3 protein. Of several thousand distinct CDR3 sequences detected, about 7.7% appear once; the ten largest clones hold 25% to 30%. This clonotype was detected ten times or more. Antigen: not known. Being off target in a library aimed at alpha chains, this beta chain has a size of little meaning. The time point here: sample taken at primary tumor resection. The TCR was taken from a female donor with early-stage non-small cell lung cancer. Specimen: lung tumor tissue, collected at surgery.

The CDR3 region is CSARPRANYGYTF. CDR3 DNA sequence: TGCAGTGCTAGGCCTAGAGCTAACTATGGCTACACCTTC. The gene calls are TRBV20-1 and TRBJ1-2; D remains ambiguous. The CDR3 is 13 amino acids. V lost 3 bases and J 0 bases, leaving 8 bases between the germline ends. In germline, CDR1 is DFQATT, CDR2 SNEGSKA (reference sequence).